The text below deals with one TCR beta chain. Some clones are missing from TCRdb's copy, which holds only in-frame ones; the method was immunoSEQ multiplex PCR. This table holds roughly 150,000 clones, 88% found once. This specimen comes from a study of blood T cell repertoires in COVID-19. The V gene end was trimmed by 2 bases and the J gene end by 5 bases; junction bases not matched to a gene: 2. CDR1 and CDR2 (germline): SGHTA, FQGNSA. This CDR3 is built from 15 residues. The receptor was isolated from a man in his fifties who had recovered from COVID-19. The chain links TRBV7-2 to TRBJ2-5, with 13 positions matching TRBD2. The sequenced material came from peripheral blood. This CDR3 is CASSLQLAGGETQYF. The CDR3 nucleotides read TGTGCCAGCAGCTTACAACTAGCGGGAGGGGAGACCCAGTACTTC.